Detailed here is one T cell receptor (beta chain). The antigen remains undetermined. Produced via immunoSEQ multiplex PCR; TCRdb's table is partial and in-frame only. The data show almost 95,000 clones, 85% seen once. J lost 6 bases, V lost 0 bases, and 9 bases had no gene match. Germline V lookup: CDR1 WNHNN, CDR2 SYGVQD (reference sequence). This CDR3 has 17 residues. Researchers grouped second doses given at about 4 or about 12 weeks into one pool. This entry is derived from a study of T cell responses to AZD1222 COVID-19 vaccine. Study-level findings and limits: The study reported that nearly half of spike-specific TCRs target unmutated variant regions. The sample set comprised mostly white British donors with more females, and clonal diversity was possibly underestimated. No day 14 peak samples; only post-peak repertoires were characterized.

This chain uses TRBV10-1 with TRBJ1-5; 9 bases fit TRBD1. Sequencing used peripheral blood, obtained 28 days after the second AZD1222 dose. The sequence was obtained from an adult who received the AZD1222 COVID-19 vaccine. DNA for the CDR3: TGCGCCAGCAGTGAGTCCGGGACAGGGCGGTTTTCTCAGCCCCAGCATTTT. This encodes CASSESGTGRFSQPQHF.